Below, 27 T cell receptor beta chains from the same sample are listed, as sequenced in a study of beta chain features in type 1 diabetes. Every bit of the isolated RNA underwent reverse transcription, so sequencing read expressed TCRB transcripts. Data came from immunoSEQ multiplex PCR; TCRdb stores just in-frame clones and leaves some out. Of about 140,000 clones listed, approximately 9.8% are singletons. The specimen sequenced was central memory CD4+ T cells from blood. The receptor source for this set is a woman aged 40 to 55 in good health.

This clone showed up just a few times. The V and J genes are TRBV2 and TRBJ2-7; 9 bases map to TRBD1. This CDR3 contains 13 residues. Germline V lookup: CDR1 SNHLY, CDR2 FYNNEI. The V gene end was trimmed by 5 bases and the J gene end by 2 bases; junction bases not matched to a gene: 1. CDR3 DNA: TGTGCCAGCAGTACAGGGGGCCCCTACGAGCAGTACTTC. Protein sequence: CASSTGGPYEQYF. Full variable domain (rest looked up from reference TRBV2 and TRBJ2-7): EPEVTQTPSHQVTQMGQEVILRCVPISNHLYFYWYRQILGQKVEFLVSFYNNEISEKSEIFDDQFSVERPDGSNFTLKIRSTKLEDSAMYFCASSTGGPYEQYFGPGTRLTVT.

This clone was detected only a few times. The CDR3 nucleotides are TGCGCCAGCAGCTTGTCCGAAGCGGTCAGCTCCTACGAGCAGTACTTC. Its protein is CASSLSEAVSSYEQYF. The genes are TRBV5-1 and TRBJ2-7; weak D call: TRBD2 (5 bases). CDR3 length: 16 residues. Trimming shortened V by 1 base and J by 0 bases, and 14 bases separated the two germline ends. CDR1 and CDR2 (germline): SGHRS, YFSETQ.

The genes are TRBV6-1 and TRBJ1-2; no reliable D call. Trimming stripped 2 bases from V and 4 bases from J, with 5 bases between. The CDR3 spans 12 residues. The germline gives CDR1 MNHNS, CDR2 SASEGT. The CDR3 here is CASSERSYGYTF. CDR3 bases: TGTGCCAGCAGTGAAAGGAGCTATGGCTACACCTTC.

V gene TRBV6-1 combines with J gene TRBJ2-1; 10 bases agree with TRBD2. The ends lost 6 bases at V and 7 bases at J; junction bases unmatched: 9. The CDR3 has 15 residues. In germline, CDR1 is MNHNS, CDR2 SASEGT. The CDR3: CASSFTSGAYNEQFF. Written as DNA, the CDR3 is TGTGCCAGCAGCTTTACTAGCGGGGCTTATAATGAGCAGTTCTTC.

This clone was seen a handful of times. Distinct nucleotide sequences in the sample also encode this CDR3. This chain joins TRBV5-1 and TRBJ1-3; D remains ambiguous. Trimming removed 0 bases from V and 0 bases from J, with 4 bases in between. CDR3 size: 14 residues. CDR1 SGHRS and CDR2 YFSETQ come from the germline V gene. CDR3 sequence: CASSLDGSGNTIYF. Here the CDR3 DNA reads TGCGCCAGCAGCTTGGACGGCTCTGGAAACACCATATATTTT. Full variable domain (remainder filled in from reference TRBV5-1 and TRBJ1-3): KAGVTQTPRYLIKTRGQQVTLSCSPISGHRSVSWYQQTPGQGLQFLFEYFSETQRNKGNFPGRFSGRQFSNSRSEMNVSTLELGDSALYLCASSLDGSGNTIYFGEGSWLTVV.

This clone appeared once. The rearrangement uses TRBV5-1 and TRBJ2-7, with 9 bases fitting TRBD2. J gave up 1 base and V 3 bases, and 5 bases lay outside the gene matches. Germline V lookup: CDR1 SGHRS, CDR2 YFSETQ. This CDR3 is built from 15 residues. This CDR3 is CASSSGAGGSYEQYF. Written as DNA, the CDR3 is TGCGCCAGCAGCTCCGGAGCGGGGGGATCCTACGAGCAGTACTTC.

The rearrangement uses TRBV13 and TRBJ2-2; D possibly corresponds to TRBD1 (5 bases). The CDR3 totals 14 residues. Between the trimmed V and J ends, which lost 3 bases and 2 bases, there was a span of 7 bases. The germline V gene has CDR1 PRHDT and CDR2 FYEKMQ (reference sequence). CDR3 sequence: CASSFGHNTGELFF. CDR3 DNA: TGTGCCAGCAGCTTCGGACACAACACCGGGGAGCTGTTTTTT.

This clone was observed a handful of times. The V and J genes are TRBV7-9 and TRBJ2-7; D perhaps matches TRBD1 (7 bases). The V gene lost 5 bases and the J gene lost 6 bases, with 29 bases spanning the gap. The CDR3 loop spans 18 amino acids. CDR1 is SEHNR, CDR2 FQNEAQ, per germline (reference sequence). In DNA form, the CDR3 reads TGTGCCAGCAGCCAACGGGCTGGTGACAGGGCAGGGGGAGGCGAGCAGTACTTC. Translated: CASSQRAGDRAGGGEQYF.

CDR3 nucleotides: TGTGCCAGCAGCTTCCCCGGGGCAGATACGCAGTATTTT. This codes for CASSFPGADTQYF. This chain links TRBV4-2 with TRBJ2-3, with D tentatively TRBD2 (5 bases). This CDR3 region has 13 residues. Germline CDR1 and CDR2: LGHNA and YNFKEQ. Trimming shortened V by 5 bases and J by 4 bases, and 10 bases separated the two germline ends.

This clone was seen a handful of times. Written as DNA, the CDR3 is TGTGCCAGTAGTCTACGCAGGGATCGGGAGACCCAGTACTTC. Translation gives CASSLRRDRETQYF. This chain connects TRBV19 to TRBJ2-5; maybe TRBD1 (5 bases). Trimming removed 5 bases from V and 5 bases from J, with 15 bases in between. Germline V gives CDR1 LNHDA, CDR2 SQIVND (reference sequence). The CDR3 contains 14 residues.

CDR3 coding DNA: TGCAGCGTTGATAGTATCAGGGGTTACAATGAGCAGTTCTTC. Translated, it gives CSVDSIRGYNEQFF. The chain joins TRBV29-1 to TRBJ2-1, with D possibly matching TRBD1 (6 bases). With 3 bases removed from V and 4 bases from J, the gap between germline ends came to 13 bases. The CDR3 is 14 amino acids. Looked up from germline, CDR1 is SQVTM and CDR2 is ANQGSEA.

Comment on this clone: Other nucleotide sequences in the sample specify the same CDR3. The chain employs TRBV6-5 and TRBJ2-7; 7 bases align to TRBD2. Per the germline V gene, CDR1 is MNHEY and CDR2 is SVGAGI. V dropped 6 bases and J dropped 1; count of bases not matched to a gene: 9. The CDR3 runs to 15 residues. CDR3 DNA: TGTGCCAGCAGCCGCTCTGGAGCGGGGTCCTACGAGCAGTACTTC. The encoded protein is CASSRSGAGSYEQYF.

This clone occurred a few times. The V call is TRBV18, the J call TRBJ2-6; a weak D match, TRBD2 (5 bases). In germline, CDR1 is KGHSH, CDR2 LQKENI. CDR3 length: 17 residues. Trimming shortened V by 2 bases and J by 3 bases, and 14 bases separated the two germline ends. As DNA, the CDR3 is TGTGCCAGCTCACCATCGATGGCTGCGGGTGGGGCCAACGTCCTGACTTTC. It is translated as CASSPSMAAGGANVLTF.

This clone was recorded a few times. V usage is TRBV5-1 and J usage is TRBJ2-7, with TRBD2 matching 9 bases. Looked up from germline, CDR1 is SGHRS and CDR2 is YFSETQ. V shed 2 bases, J shed 3 bases, and the junction held 6 bases outside the gene matches. This CDR3 region has 15 residues. The DNA of the CDR3 is TGCGCCAGCAGCTTAAGAGCGGGGGGAGTCTACGAGCAGTACTTC. It is translated as CASSLRAGGVYEQYF.

The rearrangement uses TRBV7-8 and TRBJ2-2; a weak D match, TRBD1 (5 bases). CDR3 size: 16 residues. Trimming stripped 7 bases from V and 0 bases from J, with 15 bases between. In germline, CDR1 is SGHVS, CDR2 FQNEAQ. The chain's CDR3 is CASNYQTAPNTGELFF. CDR3 nucleotides: TGTGCCAGCAACTACCAGACAGCCCCGAACACCGGGGAGCTGTTTTTT. Using reference TRBV7-8 and TRBJ2-2 for the parts outside the CDR3, the full variable domain is GAGVSQSPRYKVAKRGQDVALRCDPISGHVSLFWYQQALGQGPEFLTYFQNEAQLDKSGLPSDRFFAERPEGSVSTLKIQRTQQEDSAVYLCASNYQTAPNTGELFFGEGSRLTVL.

The J gene is TRBJ2-3, the V gene TRBV6-5, with a possible D match to TRBD1 (6 bases). CDR1 and CDR2 from the germline V gene are MNHEY and SVGAGI. The CDR3 length is 14 residues. Trimming removed 6 bases at V and 0 bases at J, with 10 bases between. CDR3 in DNA: TGTGCCAGCAGCAGGACAGCCAGCACAGATACGCAGTATTTT. Residues: CASSRTASTDTQYF.

This clone was counted a few times. This sequence joins TRBV4-1 and TRBJ2-1; 7 bases align to TRBD1. Germline V gene sequence: CDR1 MGHRA, CDR2 YSYEKL. J was trimmed by 4 bases and V by 0 bases; bases with no gene match: 3. CDR3 length equals 15 residues. Here the CDR3 DNA reads TGCGCCAGCAGCCAAGACAGGGGGTATTACAATGAGCAGTTCTTC. As protein: CASSQDRGYYNEQFF.

The genes are TRBV5-6 and TRBJ1-2; D unclear. Trimming stripped 4 bases from V and 8 bases from J, with 18 bases between. The CDR3 runs to 14 residues. From germline, CDR1 is SGHDT and CDR2 YYEEEE. This CDR3 is CASSLRWRSGGYTF. CDR3 bases: TGTGCCAGCAGCCTACGTTGGAGGTCTGGCGGCTACACCTTC.

This clone was seen more than once but under ten times. This sequence joins TRBV28 and TRBJ1-2, with a tentative D call TRBD1 (5 bases). This CDR3 contains 14 residues. Germline V gene lookup returns CDR1 MDHEN and CDR2 SYDVKM. Trimming pared 5 bases from V and 8 bases from J, leaving 18 bases between. CDR3 DNA sequence: TGTGCCAGCAGTCCTGGGGCCCGGATAGGGGGCTACACCTTC. Translated, it gives CASSPGARIGGYTF.

The chain recombines TRBV18 with TRBJ2-2, with D perhaps TRBD1 (6 bases). The CDR3 has 16 amino acids. Germline values: CDR1 KGHSH, CDR2 LQKENI. The V end lost 4 bases, the J end lost 2 bases, and 14 bases lay between the germline ends. The CDR3 region has the DNA TGTGCCAGCTCACGAACCGGGACAAGTAACACCGGGGAGCTGTTTTTT. This encodes CASSRTGTSNTGELFF.

The CDR3 region has the DNA TGTGCCAGCAGCTTGTTTACGGGGGGGCCGGAGACCCAGTACTTC. Its translation is CASSLFTGGPETQYF. This sequence joins TRBV5-6 and TRBJ2-5, with TRBD2 matching 8 bases. The V segment lost 1 base and the J segment 5 bases; nucleotides outside the gene matches: 7. Germline values: CDR1 SGHDT, CDR2 YYEEEE. There are 15 residues in the CDR3.

The gene calls are TRBV4-2 and TRBJ2-1; maybe TRBD1 (5 bases). Germline V lookup: CDR1 LGHNA, CDR2 YNFKEQ. This CDR3 spans 15 amino acids. Deletions cut 5 bases from V and 4 bases from J, with 15 bases between. The CDR3 reads CASSLKSRQYNEQFF. The CDR3 region has the DNA TGTGCCAGCAGCTTGAAATCGCGACAGTACAATGAGCAGTTCTTC.

This clone occurred many times. The gene calls are TRBV7-9 and TRBJ2-5; possibly TRBD2 for D (5 bases). The CDR3 runs 14 residues. V lost 3 bases and J 3 bases, leaving 11 bases between the germline ends. CDR1 and CDR2 (germline): SEHNR, FQNEAQ (reference sequence). The CDR3 is CASSLIPGKETQYF. The CDR3 DNA follows: TGTGCCAGCAGCTTGATTCCGGGGAAAGAGACCCAGTACTTC.

The rearrangement uses TRBV25-1 and TRBJ1-2; no clear D. Trimming removed 2 bases at V and 0 bases at J, with 7 bases between. This CDR3 has 14 amino acids. The germline V gene has CDR1 MGHDK and CDR2 SYGVNS. The CDR3 sequence is CASSEPSANYGYTF. DNA of the CDR3: TGTGCCAGCAGTGAACCCAGCGCTAACTATGGCTACACCTTC.

This clone was found many times. The V gene is TRBV2, the J gene TRBJ1-2; D uncertain. CDR3 length equals 12 residues. Trimming pared 6 bases from V and 7 bases from J, leaving 12 bases between. Germline loops: CDR1 SNHLY, CDR2 FYNNEI. In nucleotides, the CDR3 is TGTGCCAGCAGAGGAATTACGGGTGGCTACACCTTC. Protein product: CASRGITGGYTF.

This clone was seen a handful of times. The rearrangement joins TRBV20-1 to TRBJ2-5, with no clear D. The CDR3 is 11 residues long. Germline values: CDR1 DFQATT, CDR2 SNEGSKA (reference sequence). Deletions cut 7 bases from V and 1 base from J, with 7 bases between. The CDR3 sequence: CSGVSQETQYF. CDR3 nucleotides: TGCAGTGGTGTCAGCCAAGAGACCCAGTACTTC.

This clone appeared a few times. The rearrangement links TRBV29-1 to TRBJ2-5; D not certain. Between the trimmed V and J ends, which lost 3 bases and 0 bases, there was a span of 14 bases. The germline CDR1 and CDR2 sequences are SQVTM and ANQGSEA. CDR3 length: 15 amino acids. In DNA, the CDR3 is TGCAGCGTTGAGGTCCGACAACGGTACCAAGAGACCCAGTACTTC. This gives the protein CSVEVRQRYQETQYF.